These 9 T cell receptor beta chains originate from one sample sequenced in a study of T cell responses to AZD1222 COVID-19 vaccine. Sequencing used immunoSEQ multiplex PCR; TCRdb keeps in-frame clones, though not all of them. The sample lists 70,000 or so clones; roughly 85% were seen once. This specimen was peripheral blood, taken 28 days after the second AZD1222 dose. All receptors come from an adult who received the AZD1222 COVID-19 vaccine.

The chain recombines TRBV9 with TRBJ2-1; D uncertain. This CDR3 comprises 18 residues. Trimming shortened V by 0 bases and J by 0 bases, and 16 bases separated the two germline ends. The germline CDR1 and CDR2 sequences are SGDLS and YYNGEE. The CDR3 region has the DNA TGTGCCAGCAGCGTAGTGGGTAGTCCGAGGAGCTCCTACAATGAGCAGTTCTTC. It translates to CASSVVGSPRSSYNEQFF.

This sequence joins TRBV2 and TRBJ2-2; no reliable D call. The germline CDR1 and CDR2 sequences are SNHLY and FYNNEI. V was shortened by 4 bases and J by 2 bases, with 11 bases between the two germline ends. This CDR3 region has 15 residues. CDR3 coding DNA: TGTGCCAGCAGTGGGCGGTCGTATAACACCGGGGAGCTGTTTTTT. Its translation: CASSGRSYNTGELFF.

The V gene is TRBV18, the J gene TRBJ1-1; D is unresolved. CDR1 is KGHSH and CDR2 is LQKENI in the germline V gene. The CDR3 consists of 16 residues. The V end lost 2 bases, the J end lost 4 bases, and 17 bases lay between the germline ends. CDR3 DNA sequence: TGTGCCAGCTCACCAAGGGCCCCGGGCGAGGGCACTGAAGCTTTCTTT. The encoded protein is CASSPRAPGEGTEAFF.

This clone has only a few counts. The V and J genes are TRBV4-2 and TRBJ1-2; unclear D gene. The germline V gene has CDR1 LGHNA and CDR2 YNFKEQ. The V end lost 2 bases, the J end lost 8 bases, and 9 bases lay between the germline ends. The CDR3 has 12 amino acids. CDR3 in DNA: TGTGCCAGCAGCCAATTAGCCGGGGGCTACACCTTC. As protein: CASSQLAGGYTF.

This clone was detected only a few times. The CDR3 region has the DNA TGTGCCAGCAGCCACCGGGAGACAGATACGCAGTATTTT. Protein sequence: CASSHRETDTQYF. This chain uses TRBV6-4 with TRBJ2-3, with a possible D match to TRBD2 (6 bases). V lost 6 bases and J 3 bases, leaving 10 bases between the germline ends. Germline-derived CDR1 and CDR2 are MRHNA and SNTAGT. The CDR3 totals 13 residues.

The chain employs TRBV10-2 and TRBJ1-2; D may be TRBD1 (6 bases). Germline V lookup: CDR1 WSHSY, CDR2 SAAADI. The length of the CDR3 is 14 residues. V was pared by 2 bases and J by 1 base, with 8 bases between. The CDR3, as DNA: TGCGCCAGCAGTGAGACAGGGTTTAACTATGGCTACACCTTC. Residues: CASSETGFNYGYTF.

This chain joins TRBV27 and TRBJ1-2; D perhaps matches TRBD1 (5 bases). V lost 6 bases to trimming and J lost 5 bases, with 10 bases between them. Germline CDR1 and CDR2: MNHEY and SMNVEV (reference sequence). This CDR3 has 12 residues. CDR3 bases: TGTGCCAGCAGAAACAGGTCTTATGGCTACACCTTC. Its protein is CASRNRSYGYTF.

This clone was observed a handful of times. The chain links TRBV6-6 to TRBJ1-6, with unresolved D. This CDR3 is built from 18 residues. The germline V and J ends were trimmed by 5 bases and 0 bases, with 17 bases remaining between them. Germline V gene lookup returns CDR1 MNHNY and CDR2 SVGAGI (reference sequence). CDR3 amino acids: CASSRDFIGDSYNSPLHF. CDR3 DNA: TGTGCCAGCAGTCGGGATTTTATTGGGGACTCCTATAATTCACCCCTCCACTTT.

The CDR3 here is CASSPGLAGEETQYF. CDR3 nucleotides: TGCGCCAGCAGCCCTGGACTAGCGGGGGAAGAGACCCAGTACTTC. V gene TRBV5-1 combines with J gene TRBJ2-5, with 13 bases matching TRBD2. The V gene end was trimmed by 4 bases and the J gene end by 3 bases; junction bases not matched to a gene: 3. In germline, CDR1 is SGHRS, CDR2 YFSETQ. The CDR3 loop spans 15 amino acids.